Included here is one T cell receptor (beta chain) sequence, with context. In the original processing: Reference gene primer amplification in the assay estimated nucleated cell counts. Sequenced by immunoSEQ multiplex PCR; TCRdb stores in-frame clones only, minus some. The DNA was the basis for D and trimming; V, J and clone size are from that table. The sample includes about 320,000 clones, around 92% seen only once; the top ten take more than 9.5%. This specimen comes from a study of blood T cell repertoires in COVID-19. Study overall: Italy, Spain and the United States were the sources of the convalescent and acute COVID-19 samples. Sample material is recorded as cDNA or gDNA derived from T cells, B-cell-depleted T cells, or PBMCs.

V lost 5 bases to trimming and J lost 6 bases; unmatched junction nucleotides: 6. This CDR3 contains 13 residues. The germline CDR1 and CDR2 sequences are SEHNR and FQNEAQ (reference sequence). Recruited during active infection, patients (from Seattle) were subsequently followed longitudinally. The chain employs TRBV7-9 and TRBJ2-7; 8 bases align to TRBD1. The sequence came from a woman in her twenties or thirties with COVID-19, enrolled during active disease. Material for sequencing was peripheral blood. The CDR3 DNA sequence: TGTGCCAGCAGCACAGGGGGTTGGAGCGAGCAGTACTTC. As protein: CASSTGGWSEQYF. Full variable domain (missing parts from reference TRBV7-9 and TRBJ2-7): DTGVSQNPRHKITKRGQNVTFRCDPISEHNRLYWYRQTLGQGPEFLTYFQNEAQLEKSRLLSDRFSAERPKGSFSTLEIQRTEQGDSAMYLCASSTGGWSEQYFGPGTRLTVT.